The 13 T cell receptor beta chains reported below all come from one sample, sequenced in a study of blood T cell repertoires in COVID-19. Using immunoSEQ multiplex PCR, the repertoire was profiled, and TCRdb retains in-frame clones only, with some absent. In the table there are around 190,000 clones, 80% to 90% of which are singletons. Material for sequencing was PBMCs or T cells enriched from blood (not recorded which). Receptors originate from a woman aged 18 to 35 who had recovered from COVID-19.

The chain joins TRBV28 to TRBJ1-4; the D gene is possibly TRBD1 (5 bases). The CDR3 is 15 residues long. The V gene lost 0 bases and the J gene lost 2 bases, with 7 bases spanning the gap. CDR1 and CDR2 (germline): MDHEN, SYDVKM. This CDR3 reads CASSLWEGTNEKLFF. Written as DNA, the CDR3 is TGTGCCAGCAGTTTATGGGAGGGGACTAATGAAAAACTGTTTTTT. The whole variable domain, remainder taken from reference TRBV28 and TRBJ1-4, is DVKVTQSSRYLVKRTGEKVFLECVQDMDHENMFWYRQDPGLGLRLIYFSYDVKMKEKGDIPEGYSVSREKKERFSLILESASTNQTSMYLCASSLWEGTNEKLFFGSGTQLSVL.

The chain couples TRBV9 to TRBJ2-7, with a tentative D call TRBD2 (7 bases). The V gene's germline CDR1 is SGDLS and CDR2 YYNGEE. Trimming shortened V by 4 bases and J by 6 bases, and 26 bases separated the two germline ends. There are 17 residues in the CDR3. This chain's CDR3 is CASSQGGGTGIVGEQYF. As DNA, the CDR3 is TGTGCCAGCAGCCAGGGAGGGGGAACAGGGATCGTGGGCGAGCAGTACTTC. The full variable domain, completed using reference TRBV9 and TRBJ2-7, is DSGVTQTPKHLITATGQRVTLRCSPRSGDLSVYWYQQSLDQGLQFLIQYYNGEERAKGNILERFSAQQFPDLHSELNLSSLELGDSALYFCASSQGGGTGIVGEQYFGPGTRLTVT.

J is TRBJ2-7 and V is TRBV10-1; 9 bases are a match to TRBD1. Per the germline V gene, CDR1 is WNHNN and CDR2 is SYGVQD (reference sequence). J gave up 5 bases and V 6 bases, and 5 bases lay outside the gene matches. This CDR3 region has 13 residues. CDR3: CASRPGTGNEQYF. The DNA for the CDR3 is TGCGCCAGCAGGCCCGGGACAGGGAACGAGCAGTACTTC.

The V call is TRBV28, the J call TRBJ1-6; weak D call: TRBD1 (5 bases). The CDR3 length is 13 residues. Deletions cut 8 bases from V and 6 bases from J, with 11 bases between. The germline V gene encodes CDR1 MDHEN and CDR2 SYDVKM. The CDR3 is CASGTGINSPLHF. CDR3 DNA sequence: TGTGCCAGCGGAACAGGTATTAATTCACCCCTCCACTTT.

V is TRBV11-1 and J is TRBJ1-5; D ambiguous. V gave up 1 base and J gave up 2 bases, with 9 bases separating them. The CDR3 length is 15 residues. Germline CDR1 SGHAT, CDR2 FQDESV (reference sequence). Written as DNA, the CDR3 is TGTGCCAGCAGCTTAGGCCCCGAGGGCAATCAGCCCCAGCATTTT. The encoded protein is CASSLGPEGNQPQHF.

The rearrangement joins TRBV29-1 to TRBJ1-1; D perhaps matches TRBD1 (6 bases). Between the trimmed V and J ends, which lost 0 bases and 3 bases, there was a span of 8 bases. CDR3 length equals 13 residues. The V gene's germline CDR1 is SQVTM and CDR2 ANQGSEA. The CDR3 region has the DNA TGCAGCGTTGAAGACGGACAGCACACTGAAGCTTTCTTT. Encoded protein: CSVEDGQHTEAFF.

V is TRBV29-1 and J is TRBJ1-2; 9 bases align to TRBD1. The ends lost 7 bases at V and 7 bases at J; junction bases unmatched: 13. Germline V lookup: CDR1 SQVTM, CDR2 ANQGSEA. The length of the CDR3 is 14 residues. The CDR3 region has the DNA TGCAGCGCAGTACCGGGACAGGGTATTTCTGGCTACACCTTC. Its protein product is CSAVPGQGISGYTF. Full variable domain (outside the CDR3, taken from reference TRBV29-1 and TRBJ1-2): SAVISQKPSRDICQRGTSLTIQCQVDSQVTMMFWYRQQPGQSLTLIATANQGSEATYESGFVIDKFPISRPNLTFSTLTVSNMSPEDSSIYLCSAVPGQGISGYTFGSGTRLTVV.

The chain has TRBV30 and TRBJ1-1, with 7 bases aligning to TRBD1. The V gene's germline CDR1 is GTSNPN and CDR2 SVGIG (reference sequence). The ends lost 7 bases at V and 6 bases at J; junction bases unmatched: 8. The CDR3 is 12 amino acids. The CDR3 DNA reads as TGTGCCTCATCGCAGGGGGTGGCTGAAGCTTTCTTT. This encodes CASSQGVAEAFF.

V gene TRBV6-2 or TRBV6-3 combines with J gene TRBJ1-5; a weak D match, TRBD1 (6 bases). Germline assignment: CDR1 MNHEY and CDR2 SVGEGT. V was shortened by 5 bases and J by 3 bases, with 8 bases between the two germline ends. This CDR3 spans 13 amino acids. The CDR3 DNA sequence: TGTGCCAGCAGTCAGGGGCTCAATCAGCCCCAGCATTTT. This gives the protein CASSQGLNQPQHF.

This chain joins TRBV4-2 and TRBJ1-1; 7 nucleotides match TRBD1. This CDR3 contains 17 residues. V lost 5 bases to trimming and J lost 6 bases; unmatched junction nucleotides: 18. CDR1 and CDR2 from the germline V gene are LGHNA and YNFKEQ. CDR3 amino acids: CASSSRTGEGIGAEAFF. DNA of the CDR3: TGTGCCAGCAGCTCCCGGACAGGCGAGGGGATAGGGGCTGAAGCTTTCTTT.

The chain uses TRBV2 and TRBJ2-1; 7 bases are a match to TRBD1. This CDR3 spans 12 amino acids. Germline lookup yields CDR1 SNHLY and CDR2 FYNNEI. The ends lost 8 bases at V and 8 bases at J; junction bases unmatched: 6. The CDR3 reads CASSTGTYEQFF. In DNA form, the CDR3 reads TGTGCCAGCTCGACAGGGACGTATGAGCAGTTCTTC.

The chain links TRBV7-3 to TRBJ2-2; 7 nucleotides match TRBD2. The CDR3 is 16 amino acids. Germline assignment: CDR1 SGHTA and CDR2 FQGTGA. Trimming took 6 bases from V and 5 from J; bases not matched to a gene: 12. The CDR3 loop reads CASSRVGGPRTGELFF. The CDR3 DNA sequence: TGTGCCAGCAGTCGAGTGGGAGGGCCTCGAACCGGGGAGCTGTTTTTT.

The chain combines TRBV7-6 with TRBJ1-1; D gene uncertain. Germline V gives CDR1 SGHVS, CDR2 FNYEAQ. The CDR3 spans 16 residues. Trimming pared 3 bases from V and 0 bases from J, leaving 14 bases between. As DNA, the CDR3 is TGTGCCAGCAGCTTTCCCACAGAAGAGATGAACACTGAAGCTTTCTTT. Amino acid sequence: CASSFPTEEMNTEAFF.